This TCR beta chain emerged from a study of blood T cell repertoires in COVID-19. CDR3 length: 14 residues. V lost 7 bases to trimming and J lost 3 bases; unmatched junction nucleotides: 7. CDR1 is MNHEY and CDR2 is SVGAGI in the germline V gene. Original handling: Reference gene primer amplification gave nucleated cell count estimates. Assay used: immunoSEQ multiplex PCR; TCRdb lists only in-frame clones, some missing. Clone size and the V and J calls come from that table; the DNA yielded D and trimming. Of under 65,000 clones listed, 70% to 80% are singletons. The age range of participants was about 18 to 95 years, with residence in roughly 25 US areas.

V is TRBV6-5 and J is TRBJ2-3, with 7 bases that match TRBD1. The specimen sequenced was PBMCs or T cells enriched from blood (not recorded which). This receptor was obtained from a woman between 50 and 59 years old with acute COVID-19. The CDR3 DNA reads TGTGCCAGCACGCCGGGACAGACGACAGATACGCAGTATTTT. It translates to CASTPGQTTDTQYF.